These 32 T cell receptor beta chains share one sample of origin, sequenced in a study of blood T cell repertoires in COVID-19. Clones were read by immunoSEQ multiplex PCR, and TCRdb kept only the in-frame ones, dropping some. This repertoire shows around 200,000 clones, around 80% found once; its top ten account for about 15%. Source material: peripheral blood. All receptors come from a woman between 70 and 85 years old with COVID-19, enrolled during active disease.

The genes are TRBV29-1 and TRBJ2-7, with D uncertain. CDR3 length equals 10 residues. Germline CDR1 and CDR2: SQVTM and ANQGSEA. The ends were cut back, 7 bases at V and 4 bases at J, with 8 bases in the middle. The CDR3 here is CSALQYEQYF. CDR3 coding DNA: TGCAGCGCCCTACAGTACGAGCAGTACTTC.

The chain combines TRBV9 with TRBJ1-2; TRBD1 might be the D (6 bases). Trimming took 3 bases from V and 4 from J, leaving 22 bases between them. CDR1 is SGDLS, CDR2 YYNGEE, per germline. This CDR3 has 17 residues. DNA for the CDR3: TGTGCCAGCAGCGACCCAGAGACTGGACAGTTGGGCTATGGCTACACCTTC. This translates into CASSDPETGQLGYGYTF.

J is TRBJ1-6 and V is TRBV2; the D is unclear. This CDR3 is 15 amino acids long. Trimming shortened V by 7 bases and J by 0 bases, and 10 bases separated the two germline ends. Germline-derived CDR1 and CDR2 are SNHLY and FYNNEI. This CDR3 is CASMSSSSYNSPLHF. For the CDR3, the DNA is TGTGCCAGCATGTCTTCGAGCTCCTATAATTCACCCCTCCACTTT.

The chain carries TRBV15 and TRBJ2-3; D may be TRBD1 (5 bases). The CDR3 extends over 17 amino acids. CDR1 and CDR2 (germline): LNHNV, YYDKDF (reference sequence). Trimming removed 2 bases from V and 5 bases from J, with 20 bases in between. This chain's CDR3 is CATSRFGAGLDGDTQYF. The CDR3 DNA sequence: TGTGCCACCAGCAGATTTGGGGCCGGTTTAGATGGAGATACGCAGTATTTT.

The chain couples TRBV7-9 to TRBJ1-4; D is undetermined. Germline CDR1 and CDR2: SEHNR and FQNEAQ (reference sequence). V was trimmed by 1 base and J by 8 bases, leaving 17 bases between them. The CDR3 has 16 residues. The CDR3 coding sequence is TGTGCCAGCAGCTTAGGGGAGGGTCCGGGAGGGGAAAAACTGTTTTTT. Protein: CASSLGEGPGGEKLFF.

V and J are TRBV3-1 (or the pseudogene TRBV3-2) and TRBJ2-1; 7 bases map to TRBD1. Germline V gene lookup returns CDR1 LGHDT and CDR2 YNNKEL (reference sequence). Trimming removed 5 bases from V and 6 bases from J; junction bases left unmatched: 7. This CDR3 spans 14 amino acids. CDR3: CASSYDRVSNEQFF. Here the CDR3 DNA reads TGTGCCAGCAGCTACGACAGGGTGAGCAATGAGCAGTTCTTC.

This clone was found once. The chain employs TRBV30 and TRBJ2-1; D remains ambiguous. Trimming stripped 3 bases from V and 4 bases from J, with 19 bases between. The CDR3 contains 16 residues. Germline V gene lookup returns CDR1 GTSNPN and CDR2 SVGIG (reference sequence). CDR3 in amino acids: CAWSPPEEPWYNEQFF. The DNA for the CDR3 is TGTGCCTGGAGCCCGCCCGAAGAGCCCTGGTACAATGAGCAGTTCTTC.

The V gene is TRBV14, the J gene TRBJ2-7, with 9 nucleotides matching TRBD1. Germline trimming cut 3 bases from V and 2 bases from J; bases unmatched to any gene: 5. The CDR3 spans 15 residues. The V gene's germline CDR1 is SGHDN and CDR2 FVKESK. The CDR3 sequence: CASSQGTGFPYEQYF. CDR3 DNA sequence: TGTGCCAGCAGCCAGGGGACAGGGTTCCCCTACGAGCAGTACTTC.

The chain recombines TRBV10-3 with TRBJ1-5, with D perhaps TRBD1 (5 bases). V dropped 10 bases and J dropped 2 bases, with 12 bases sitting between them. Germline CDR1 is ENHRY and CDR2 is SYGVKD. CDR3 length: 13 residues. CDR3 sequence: CATTAGGNQPQHF. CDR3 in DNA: TGTGCCACCACCGCGGGGGGCAATCAGCCCCAGCATTTT.

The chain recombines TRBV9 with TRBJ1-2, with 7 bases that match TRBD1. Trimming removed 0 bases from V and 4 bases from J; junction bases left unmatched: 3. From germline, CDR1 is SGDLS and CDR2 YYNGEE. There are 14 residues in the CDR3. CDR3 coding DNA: TGTGCCAGCAGCGTAGCTTGGGACAGCTATGGCTACACCTTC. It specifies CASSVAWDSYGYTF.

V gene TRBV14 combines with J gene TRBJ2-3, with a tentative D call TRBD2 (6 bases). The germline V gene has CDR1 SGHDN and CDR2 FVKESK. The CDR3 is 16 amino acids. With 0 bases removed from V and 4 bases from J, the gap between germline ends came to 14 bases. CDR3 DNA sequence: TGTGCCAGCAGCCAAGACCGGCGGGGCGGGGCAGATACGCAGTATTTT. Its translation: CASSQDRRGGADTQYF.

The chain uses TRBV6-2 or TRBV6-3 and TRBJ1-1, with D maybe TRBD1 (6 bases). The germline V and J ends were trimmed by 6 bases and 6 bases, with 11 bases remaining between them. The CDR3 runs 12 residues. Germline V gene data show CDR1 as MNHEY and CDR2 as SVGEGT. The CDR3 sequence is CASSTGFAEAFF. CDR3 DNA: TGTGCCAGCAGCACAGGGTTTGCTGAAGCTTTCTTT.

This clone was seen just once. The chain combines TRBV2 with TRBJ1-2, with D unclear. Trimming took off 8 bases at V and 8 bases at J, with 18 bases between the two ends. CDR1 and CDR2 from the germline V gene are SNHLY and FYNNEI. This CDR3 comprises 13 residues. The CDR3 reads CASLRGSREGYTF. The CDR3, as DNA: TGTGCCAGCCTTCGAGGGAGCCGCGAAGGCTACACCTTC.

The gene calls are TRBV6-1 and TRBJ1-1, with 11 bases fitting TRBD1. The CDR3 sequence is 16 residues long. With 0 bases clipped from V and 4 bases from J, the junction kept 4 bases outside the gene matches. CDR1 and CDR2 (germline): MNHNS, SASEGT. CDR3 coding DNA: TGTGCCAGCAGTGAAGCGAAGGACAGGGGGCGCACTGAAGCTTTCTTT. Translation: CASSEAKDRGRTEAFF.

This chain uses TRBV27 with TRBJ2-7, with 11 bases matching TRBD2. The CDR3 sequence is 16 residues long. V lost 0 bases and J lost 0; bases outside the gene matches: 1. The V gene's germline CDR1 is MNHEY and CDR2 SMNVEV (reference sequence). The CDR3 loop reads CASSLSSGRASYEQYF. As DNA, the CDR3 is TGTGCCAGCAGTTTATCTAGCGGGAGGGCCTCCTACGAGCAGTACTTC.

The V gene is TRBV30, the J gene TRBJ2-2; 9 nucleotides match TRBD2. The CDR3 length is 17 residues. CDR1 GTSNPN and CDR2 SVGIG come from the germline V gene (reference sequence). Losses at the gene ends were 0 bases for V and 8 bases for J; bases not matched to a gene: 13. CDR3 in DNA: TGTGCCTGGAGTGTACCGGGCGGGAGGGCCCTCTTTGGGGAGCTGTTTTTT. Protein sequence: CAWSVPGGRALFGELFF. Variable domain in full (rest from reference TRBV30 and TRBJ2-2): SQTIHQWPATLVQPVGSPLSLECTVEGTSNPNLYWYRQAAGRGLQLLFYSVGIGQISSEVPQNLSASRPQDRQFILSSKKLLLSDSGFYLCAWSVPGGRALFGELFFGEGSRLTVL.

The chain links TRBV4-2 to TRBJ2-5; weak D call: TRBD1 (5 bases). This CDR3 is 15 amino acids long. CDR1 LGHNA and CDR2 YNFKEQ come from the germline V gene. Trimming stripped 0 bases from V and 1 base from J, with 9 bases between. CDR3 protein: CASSQDLTAQETQYF. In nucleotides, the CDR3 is TGTGCCAGCAGCCAAGATTTGACAGCCCAAGAGACCCAGTACTTC.

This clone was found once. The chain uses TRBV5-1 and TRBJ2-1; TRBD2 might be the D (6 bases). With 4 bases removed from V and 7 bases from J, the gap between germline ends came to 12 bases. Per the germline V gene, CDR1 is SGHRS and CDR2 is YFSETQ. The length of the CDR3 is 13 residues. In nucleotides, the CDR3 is TGCGCCAGCAGCGTAGGGACTGCAAATGAGCAGTTCTTC. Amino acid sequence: CASSVGTANEQFF.

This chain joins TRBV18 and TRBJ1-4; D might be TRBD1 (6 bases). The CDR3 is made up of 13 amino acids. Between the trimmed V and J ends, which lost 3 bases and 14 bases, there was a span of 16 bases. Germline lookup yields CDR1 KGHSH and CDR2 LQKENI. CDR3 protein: CASSPLEGGNLFF. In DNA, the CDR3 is TGTGCCAGCTCACCCCTGGAGGGGGGGAATCTGTTTTTT.

For the CDR3, the DNA is TGTGCCAGCTCACCTATCGCGGGCGGGGGCGGAGAGACCCAGTACTTC. Residues: CASSPIAGGGGETQYF. The genes are TRBV18 and TRBJ2-5; maybe TRBD2 (7 bases). V was pared by 3 bases and J by 4 bases, with 18 bases between. CDR3 size: 16 residues. Germline V gene data show CDR1 as KGHSH and CDR2 as LQKENI.

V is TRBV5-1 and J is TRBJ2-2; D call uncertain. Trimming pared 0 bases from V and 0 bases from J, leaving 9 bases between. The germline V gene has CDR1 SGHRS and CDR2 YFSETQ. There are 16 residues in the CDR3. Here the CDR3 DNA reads TGCGCCAGCAGCTTGGTCGCGGCAGCGAACACCGGGGAGCTGTTTTTT. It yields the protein CASSLVAAANTGELFF.

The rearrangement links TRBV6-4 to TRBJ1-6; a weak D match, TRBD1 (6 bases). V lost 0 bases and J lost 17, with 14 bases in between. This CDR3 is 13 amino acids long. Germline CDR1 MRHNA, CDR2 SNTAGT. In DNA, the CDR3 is TGTGCCAGCAGTGACTCGAAGACAGGACCTGTCCACTTT. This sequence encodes CASSDSKTGPVHF.

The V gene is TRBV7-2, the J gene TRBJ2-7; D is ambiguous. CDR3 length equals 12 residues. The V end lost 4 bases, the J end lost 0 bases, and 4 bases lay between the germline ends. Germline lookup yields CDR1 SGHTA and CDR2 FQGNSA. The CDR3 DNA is TGTGCCAGCAGCTCGGTCTCCTACGAGCAGTACTTC. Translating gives CASSSVSYEQYF.

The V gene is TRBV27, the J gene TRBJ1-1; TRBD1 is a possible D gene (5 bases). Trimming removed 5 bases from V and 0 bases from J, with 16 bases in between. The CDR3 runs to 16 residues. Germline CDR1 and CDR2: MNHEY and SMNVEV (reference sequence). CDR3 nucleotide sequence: TGTGCCAGCAGTCATCCAGGGAGGGCGATGAACACTGAAGCTTTCTTT. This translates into CASSHPGRAMNTEAFF.

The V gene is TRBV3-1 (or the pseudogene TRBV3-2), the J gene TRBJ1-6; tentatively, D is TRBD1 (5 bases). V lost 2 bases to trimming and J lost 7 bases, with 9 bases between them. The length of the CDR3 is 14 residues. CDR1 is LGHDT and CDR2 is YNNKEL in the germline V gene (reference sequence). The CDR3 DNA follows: TGTGCCAGCAGCCAACAGGGTTCAAATTCACCCCTCCACTTT. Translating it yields CASSQQGSNSPLHF.

This CDR3 is CASSDSRRGVYNEQFF. The DNA of the CDR3 is TGCGCCAGCAGTGACTCGAGGAGGGGAGTATACAATGAGCAGTTCTTC. The chain couples TRBV10-1 to TRBJ2-1; D perhaps matches TRBD2 (6 bases). CDR1 and CDR2 (germline): WNHNN, SYGVQD (reference sequence). The CDR3 contains 16 residues. V lost 3 bases and J lost 4, with 16 bases in between.

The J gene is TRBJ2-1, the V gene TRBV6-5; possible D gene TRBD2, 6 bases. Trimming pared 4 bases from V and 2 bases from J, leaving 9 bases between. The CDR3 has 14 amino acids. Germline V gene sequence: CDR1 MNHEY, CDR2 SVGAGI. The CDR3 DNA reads TGTGCCAGCAGTTGGGGGGAGACCTACAATGAGCAGTTCTTC. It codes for CASSWGETYNEQFF.

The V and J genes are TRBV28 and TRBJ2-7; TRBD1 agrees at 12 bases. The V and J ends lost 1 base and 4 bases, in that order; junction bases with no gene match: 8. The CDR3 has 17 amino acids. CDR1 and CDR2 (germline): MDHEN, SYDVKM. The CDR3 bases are TGTGCCAGCAGTTTATTTGGGCCGGGACAGGGGGCGTACGAGCAGTACTTC. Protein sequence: CASSLFGPGQGAYEQYF.

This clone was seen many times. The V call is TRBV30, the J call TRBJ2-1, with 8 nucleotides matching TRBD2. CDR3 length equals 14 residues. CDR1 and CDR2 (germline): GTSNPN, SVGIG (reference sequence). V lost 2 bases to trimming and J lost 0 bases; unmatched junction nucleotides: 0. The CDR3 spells CAWSTSGSYNEQFF. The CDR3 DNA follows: TGTGCCTGGAGTACTAGCGGCTCCTACAATGAGCAGTTCTTC.

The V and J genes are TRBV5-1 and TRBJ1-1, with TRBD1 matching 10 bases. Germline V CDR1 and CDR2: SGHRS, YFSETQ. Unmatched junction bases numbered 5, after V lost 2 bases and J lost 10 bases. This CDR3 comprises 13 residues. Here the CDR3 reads CASSFTTGGLAFF. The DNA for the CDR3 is TGCGCCAGCAGCTTTACGACAGGGGGCCTAGCTTTCTTT.

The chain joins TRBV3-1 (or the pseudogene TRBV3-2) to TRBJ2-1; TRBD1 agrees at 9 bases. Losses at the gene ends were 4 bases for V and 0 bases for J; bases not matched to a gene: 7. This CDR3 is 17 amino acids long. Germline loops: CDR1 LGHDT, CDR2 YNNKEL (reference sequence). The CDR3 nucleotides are TGTGCCAGCAGCCCTAGCCCGGGACAGGGCTCCTACAATGAGCAGTTCTTC. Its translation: CASSPSPGQGSYNEQFF.

CDR3 sequence reads: CASSERGGNTEAFF. CDR3 coding DNA: TGTGCCAGCAGTGAGCGGGGCGGGAACACTGAAGCTTTCTTT. V gene TRBV25-1 combines with J gene TRBJ1-1, with D tentatively TRBD1 (5 bases). V dropped 3 bases and J dropped 1 base, with 9 bases sitting between them. Germline loops: CDR1 MGHDK, CDR2 SYGVNS. This CDR3 is 14 amino acids long.